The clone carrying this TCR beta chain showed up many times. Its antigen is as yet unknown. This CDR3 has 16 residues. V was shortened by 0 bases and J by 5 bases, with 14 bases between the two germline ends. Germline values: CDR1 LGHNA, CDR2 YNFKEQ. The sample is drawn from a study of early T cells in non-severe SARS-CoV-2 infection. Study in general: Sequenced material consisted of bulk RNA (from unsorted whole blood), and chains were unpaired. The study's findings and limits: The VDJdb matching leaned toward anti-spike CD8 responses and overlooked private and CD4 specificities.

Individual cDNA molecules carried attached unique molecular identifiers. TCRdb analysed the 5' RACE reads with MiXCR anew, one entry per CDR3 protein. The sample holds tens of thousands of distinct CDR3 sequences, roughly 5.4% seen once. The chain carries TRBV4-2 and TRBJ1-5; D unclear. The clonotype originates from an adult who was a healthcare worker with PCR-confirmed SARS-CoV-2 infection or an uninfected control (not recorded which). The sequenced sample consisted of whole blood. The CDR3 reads CASSQDEADGYQPQHF. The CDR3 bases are TGTGCCAGCAGCCAAGATGAGGCGGACGGATATCAGCCCCAGCATTTT.